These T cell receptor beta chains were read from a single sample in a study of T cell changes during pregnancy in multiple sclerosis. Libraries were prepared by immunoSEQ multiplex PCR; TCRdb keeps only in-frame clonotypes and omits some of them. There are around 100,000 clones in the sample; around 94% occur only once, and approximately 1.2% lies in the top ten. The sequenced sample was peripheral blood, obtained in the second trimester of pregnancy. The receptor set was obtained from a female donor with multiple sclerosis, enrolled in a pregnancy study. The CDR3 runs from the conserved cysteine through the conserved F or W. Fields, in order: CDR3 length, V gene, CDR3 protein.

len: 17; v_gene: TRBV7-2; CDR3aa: CASSPRTSGGSTDTQYF
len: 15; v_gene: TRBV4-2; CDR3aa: CASSLGTGREEKLFF
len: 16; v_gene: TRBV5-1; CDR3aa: CASSRLEKRGAYEQYF
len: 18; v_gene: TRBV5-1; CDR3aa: CASSLEEGAGGHQDTQYF
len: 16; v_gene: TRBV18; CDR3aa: CASSKAGGRSTDTQYF
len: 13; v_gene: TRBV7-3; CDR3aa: CASSIGGVNEQFF
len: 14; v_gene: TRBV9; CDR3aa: CASSRGAPGNTIYF
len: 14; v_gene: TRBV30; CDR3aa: CAWRDPGFNSPLHF
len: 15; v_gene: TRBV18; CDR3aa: CASSGTVATNEKLFF
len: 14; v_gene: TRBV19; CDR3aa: CASSIIGEEDTQYF
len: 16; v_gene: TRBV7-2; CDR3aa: CASSSGGGFVGGELFF
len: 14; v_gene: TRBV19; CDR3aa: CASSPFIASGELFF
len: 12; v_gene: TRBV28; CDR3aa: CASSLWVSEQYF
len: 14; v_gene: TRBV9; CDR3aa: CASSPGTGNEKLFF
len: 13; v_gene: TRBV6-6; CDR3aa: CASSYSTGEKLFF
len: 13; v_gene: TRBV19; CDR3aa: CASSFRAYNEQFF
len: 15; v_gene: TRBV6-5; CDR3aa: CASRDRDHSNQPQHF
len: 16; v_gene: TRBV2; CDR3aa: CASSPGLRVMGYGYTF
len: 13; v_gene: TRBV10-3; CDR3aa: CAISEGGYNEQFF
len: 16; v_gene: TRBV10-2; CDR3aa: CASSELAGGVYNEQFF
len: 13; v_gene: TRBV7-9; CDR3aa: CASSITQGETQYF
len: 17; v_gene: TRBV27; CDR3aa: CASSLFPLRQGHDGYTF
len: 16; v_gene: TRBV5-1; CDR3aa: CASSLEFRDYTDTQYF
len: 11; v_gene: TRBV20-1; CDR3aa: CSARETGSAFF
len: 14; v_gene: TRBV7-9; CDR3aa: CASSLVGGNEKLFF
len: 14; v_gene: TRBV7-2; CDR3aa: CASSRFGGPYEQYF
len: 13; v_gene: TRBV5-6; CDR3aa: CASSIDRGTEAFF
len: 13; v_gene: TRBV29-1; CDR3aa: CSVVGRGSYEQYF
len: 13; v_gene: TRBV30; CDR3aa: CAWMAGDYNEQFF
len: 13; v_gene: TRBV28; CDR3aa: CAVPGQGDSPLHF
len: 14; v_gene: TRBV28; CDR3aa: CASSFYAGGGTQYF
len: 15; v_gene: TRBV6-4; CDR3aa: CASTPGTGGHNEQFF
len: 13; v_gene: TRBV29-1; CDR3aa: CSVEKTSTDTQYF
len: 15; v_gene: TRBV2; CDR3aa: CASSEEAGSTDTQYF
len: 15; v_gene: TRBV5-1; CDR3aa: CASSAWDRPYNEQFF
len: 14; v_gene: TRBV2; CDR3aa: CASSDARENYGYTF
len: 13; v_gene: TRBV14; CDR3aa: CASSQVIAYGYTF